This entry is about one T cell receptor (beta chain). The protocol was immunoSEQ multiplex PCR, while the TCRdb copy is restricted to in-frame clones and leaves out a portion. Among 50,000 to 75,000 clones listed, 85% to 90% were seen once. The source of the sample is a study of OX40 agonist ivuxolimab in advanced cancers. The CDR3 is 16 amino acids. V gave up 0 bases and J gave up 5 bases; unmatched junction bases: 3. Germline loops: CDR1 LNHNV, CDR2 YYDKDF (reference sequence). The sample was CD4+ or CD8+ T cells sorted from blood, taken in a trial of the OX40 agonist ivuxolimab. This TCR was recovered from an adult with an advanced solid tumor such as melanoma, head and neck, liver or kidney cancer. The chain has TRBV15 and TRBJ2-3; 12 nucleotides agree with TRBD2. This CDR3 is CATSRDRGLAGDTQYF. The DNA of the CDR3 is TGTGCCACCAGCAGAGATCGGGGACTAGCGGGAGATACGCAGTATTTT.